This record concerns one TCR beta chain sequence. The antigen is not known. Unique molecular identifiers were built into the TCRbeta library. TCRdb reprocessed the PCR reads with MiXCR, giving one entry per CDR3 protein. The sample consists of about 440,000 distinct CDR3 sequences, roughly 44% of them appearing once. This record comes from a study of T-cell reconstitution after alpha-beta-depleted transplantation in children. Study outcomes and limitations: At day 60, the high TCRbeta diversity found in some patients originated from recipient T cells and thymic progenitors that had survived. Fresh T-cell production supplied most of the T-cell counts and diversity seen one year after transplant. Reportedly, only several hundred clones from non-depleted graft cells drove alpha-beta T-cell counts at about two months.

The CDR3 is 11 amino acids. Trimming cost V 6 bases and J 6 bases, with 12 bases left between them. Germline V CDR1 and CDR2: DFQATT, SNEGSKA (reference sequence). Sequenced here: PBMCs, sampled before TCRalphabeta/CD19-depleted stem cell transplant. The receptor was isolated from a girl aged 2 to 9 with aplastic anemia, due to receive a stem cell transplant. The chain carries TRBV20-1 and TRBJ2-7; D is possibly TRBD1 (5 bases). The CDR3 region is CSASDRTEQYF. The DNA of the CDR3 is TGCAGTGCCTCCGACAGAACCGAGCAGTACTTC.